This T cell receptor beta chain was captured in a study of beta chain features in type 1 diabetes. Findings and limits, study-wide: Within patients, naive, central memory and Treg TCRB repertoires seemed more similar than within healthy donors.

This CDR3 has 15 amino acids. CDR1 is SNHLY and CDR2 is FYNNEI in the germline V gene. V was cut by 3 bases and J by 1 base, with 10 bases left in between. This clone was picked up a small number of times. The antigen is not known. Every bit of the isolated RNA underwent reverse transcription, so sequencing read expressed TCRB transcripts. Clones were read by immunoSEQ multiplex PCR, and TCRdb kept only the in-frame ones, dropping some. The profile shows around 200,000 clones, roughly an eighth of them singletons. V is TRBV2 and J is TRBJ2-1; D remains unclear. This clonotype originated in a woman younger than 35 in good health. The sample comprised central memory CD4+ T cells from blood. The CDR3 here is CASSDDSRSYNEQFF. DNA for the CDR3: TGTGCCAGCAGTGACGACTCCCGGTCCTACAATGAGCAGTTCTTC.